A single sample gave rise to the 14 T cell receptor beta chains below, sequenced in a study of shared clonotypes between healthy human individuals. Only in-frame clones appear in the TCRdb table, and some are missing; sequencing was by immunoSEQ multiplex PCR. This table holds 2 million to 2.5 million clones, over 90% found once. Sequencing was performed on naive CD4+ T cells from PBMCs. As to subset: CD45RA+ positively selected. The receptors here all came from a man younger than 35 in good health. Some clones in this sample may be carry-over from other donors' samples.

The V gene is TRBV9, the J gene TRBJ2-7, with TRBD1 identical over 7 bases. The CDR3 runs 14 residues. In germline, CDR1 is SGDLS, CDR2 YYNGEE. V gave up 4 bases and J gave up 3 bases; unmatched junction bases: 7. CDR3 in amino acids: CASSPDRVGYEQYF. The CDR3, as DNA: TGTGCCAGCAGCCCTGACAGGGTGGGCTACGAGCAGTACTTC.

The chain has TRBV7-9 and TRBJ2-5; D might be TRBD2 (6 bases). The CDR3 totals 15 residues. Germline CDR1 reads SEHNR; CDR2 reads FQNEAQ (reference sequence). Trimming cost V 1 base and J 4 bases, with 13 bases left between them. CDR3 amino acids: CASSLGLVGGETQYF. DNA for the CDR3: TGTGCCAGCAGCTTAGGCTTGGTGGGGGGAGAGACCCAGTACTTC.

This chain connects TRBV29-1 to TRBJ2-1; D may be TRBD1 (5 bases). Trimming removed 6 bases from V and 8 bases from J, with 14 bases in between. Germline V gene lookup returns CDR1 SQVTM and CDR2 ANQGSEA. CDR3 size: 12 residues. CDR3 bases: TGCAGCGTGCCTCAGGGAAGGGATGAGCAGTTCTTC. It codes for CSVPQGRDEQFF.

CDR3 residues: CASSDKGSYTF. For the CDR3, the DNA is TGTGCCAGCAGTGACAAGGGCAGCTACACCTTC. This chain connects TRBV6-4 to TRBJ1-2, with D unresolved. The CDR3 covers 11 residues. V dropped 2 bases and J dropped 9 bases, with 7 bases sitting between them. Germline V gives CDR1 MRHNA, CDR2 SNTAGT.

The J gene is TRBJ2-6, the V gene TRBV28; TRBD1 matches 8 bases. Germline values: CDR1 MDHEN, CDR2 SYDVKM. The CDR3 covers 15 residues. V lost 5 bases, J lost 3 bases, and 3 bases stayed unmatched. The CDR3 is CASSKTGVGANVLTF. CDR3 DNA sequence: TGTGCCAGCAGTAAGACAGGGGTTGGGGCCAACGTCCTGACTTTC.

The V and J genes are TRBV18 and TRBJ1-3; D may be TRBD1 (5 bases). Per the germline V gene, CDR1 is KGHSH and CDR2 is LQKENI. The CDR3 is 17 residues long. Trimming shortened V by 3 bases and J by 0 bases, and 15 bases separated the two germline ends. The CDR3 spells CASSPSAGTSSGNTIYF. DNA for the CDR3: TGTGCCAGCTCACCGAGTGCAGGGACGAGCTCTGGAAACACCATATATTTT.

The chain joins TRBV4-3 to TRBJ2-5, with TRBD2 matching over 13 bases. Unmatched junction bases numbered 8, after V lost 4 bases and J lost 0 bases. Germline V lookup: CDR1 LGHNA, CDR2 YSLEER. The CDR3 covers 18 residues. The CDR3 is CASSRGLAGSYNQETQYF. The DNA of the CDR3 is TGCGCCAGCAGCCGGGGACTAGCGGGATCGTACAACCAAGAGACCCAGTACTTC.

With regard to this clone: An end of the junction differs from the germline gene, which may be a read error. V gene TRBV5-6 combines with J gene TRBJ1-3; tentatively, D is TRBD1 (5 bases). The CDR3 sequence is 17 residues long. Looked up from germline, CDR1 is SGHDT and CDR2 is YYEEEE. Here the CDR3 DNA reads TGTGCCAACAGCACCGGGGATGGGGGGTTAGCTGGAAACACCATATATTTT. It translates to CANSTGDGGLAGNTIYF.

This sequence joins TRBV29-1 and TRBJ2-3, with TRBD2 identical over 13 bases. With V trimmed by 7 bases and J by 0 bases, 4 bases remained unmatched. The CDR3 has 15 amino acids. Germline values: CDR1 SQVTM, CDR2 ANQGSEA. The CDR3 protein is CSARTSGGSTDTQYF. The DNA of the CDR3 is TGCAGCGCCAGGACTAGCGGGGGAAGCACAGATACGCAGTATTTT.

CDR3 protein: CASSPTAGQETQYF. The CDR3, as DNA: TGCGCCAGCAGCCCCACGGCAGGCCAAGAGACCCAGTACTTC. The chain links TRBV5-1 to TRBJ2-5; the D is unclear. Germline V gene sequence: CDR1 SGHRS, CDR2 YFSETQ. The CDR3 loop spans 14 amino acids. Between the trimmed V and J ends, which lost 4 bases and 1 base, there was a span of 11 bases. Variable domain in full (rest from reference TRBV5-1 and TRBJ2-5): KAGVTQTPRYLIKTRGQQVTLSCSPISGHRSVSWYQQTPGQGLQFLFEYFSETQRNKGNFPGRFSGRQFSNSRSEMNVSTLELGDSALYLCASSPTAGQETQYFGPGTRLLVL.

The chain joins TRBV7-2 to TRBJ2-7; TRBD2 matches 7 bases. This CDR3 comprises 13 residues. V shed 3 bases and J 3 bases; nucleotides not matched to a gene: 2. Germline CDR1 and CDR2: SGHTA and FQGNSA. CDR3 DNA sequence: TGTGCCAGCAGCTTTAGCGGGTACTACGAGCAGTACTTC. This sequence encodes CASSFSGYYEQYF.

With respect to this clone: One junction end disagrees with the germline gene, perhaps due to a read error. The chain uses TRBV5-1 and TRBJ1-4; D unclear. This CDR3 region has 14 residues. Germline V gene data show CDR1 as SGHRS and CDR2 as YFSETQ. DNA of the CDR3: TGCGCCAGCAGCTTGGCAGGATCTAATGAAAACCTGTTTTTT. It is translated as CASSLAGSNENLFF.

The V gene is TRBV28, the J gene TRBJ2-3, with 7 bases identical to TRBD1. The CDR3 is 14 residues long. From germline, CDR1 is MDHEN and CDR2 SYDVKM. The V and J ends lost 7 bases and 6 bases, in that order; junction bases with no gene match: 10. The CDR3 bases are TGTGCCAGCAAAAGGGGGCAGGGCTGGGATACGCAGTATTTT. Translating it yields CASKRGQGWDTQYF.

The chain carries TRBV6-5 and TRBJ1-2, with a weak D call TRBD1 (5 bases). This CDR3 spans 16 amino acids. V was pared by 0 bases and J by 4 bases, with 15 bases between. The germline V gene encodes CDR1 MNHEY and CDR2 SVGAGI. CDR3 nucleotide sequence: TGTGCCAGCAGTTACTCGTATCCAGGGAAAGGCTATGGCTACACCTTC. It codes for CASSYSYPGKGYGYTF.